These T cell receptor beta chains were read from a single sample in a study of CD8+ T cells in alopecia areata. Here immunoSEQ multiplex PCR was the method, and the copy in TCRdb shows in-frame clones only, minus some. The table includes 120,000 to 150,000 clones, 85% to 90% detected once. The source was CD8+ T cells sorted from blood, collected at week 0. Receptor source: a human donor with alopecia areata. The CDR3 runs from the conserved cysteine through the conserved F or W. A D gene is named only where the DNA matches it firmly. Clone size appears in some rows only: once, few, many, or a class for an expanded clone.

.,TRBJ2-7,TRBD2,TRBV4-1,TGCGCCAGCAGCCAAGAAGGAGGGAGGGCCTACGAGCAGTACTTC,CASSQEGGRAYEQYF
.,TRBJ2-7,TRBD2,TRBV29-1,TGCAGCGTTGTGATGACTAGCCTTATCGAGCAGCACTTC,CSVVMTSLIEQHF
.,TRBJ2-1,TRBD1,TRBV5-1,TGCGCCAGCAGTTCGCGGGACAGGGTCTACAATGAGCAGTTCTTC,CASSSRDRVYNEQFF
.,TRBJ2-1,TRBD2,TRBV5-1,TGCGCCAGCAGTTTCGGGGCTAGCGGGGAGGATGAGCAGTTCTTC,CASSFGASGEDEQFF
.,TRBJ2-5,.,TRBV4-1,TGCGCCAGCAGCCAAGATGGCCGGATAGAGACCCAGTACTTC,CASSQDGRIETQYF
.,TRBJ2-7,TRBD1,TRBV29-1,TGCAGCGTTCGGGACAGGGGCCAGTACGAGCAGTACTTC,CSVRDRGQYEQYF
.,TRBJ2-7,.,TRBV5-1,TGCGCCAGCAGCTCCCGGGACGGGCACTACGAGCAGTACTTC,CASSSRDGHYEQYF
.,TRBJ2-2,.,TRBV6-1,TGTGCCAGCAGTGAAATACGGGACTCGAACACCGGGGAGCTGTTTTTT,CASSEIRDSNTGELFF
.,TRBJ2-3,.,TRBV27,TGTGCCAGCGGACTGCCGAGCACAGATACGCAGTATTTT,CASGLPSTDTQYF
once,TRBJ1-5,.,TRBV15,TGTGCCACCAGCAGAGCGGGGGCTAGCAATCAGCCCCAGCATTTT,CATSRAGASNQPQHF
.,TRBJ2-7,.,TRBV25-1,TGTGCCAGCAGTGAATCCGGGGCAGGAGCTCCGTACTTC,CASSESGAGAPYF
.,TRBJ2-7,.,TRBV29-1,TGCAGCGTTGCCGGAAGAGCGGGCTACGAGCAGTACTTC,CSVAGRAGYEQYF
few,TRBJ2-3,TRBD2,TRBV2,TGTGCCAGCAGTGATCCTAGCGGCCCCACAGATACGCAGTATTTT,CASSDPSGPTDTQYF
.,TRBJ2-7,.,TRBV30,TGTGCCTGGAGTTCGATGGCGCCGGTCTCCTACGAGCAGTACTTC,CAWSSMAPVSYEQYF
few,TRBJ2-4,.,TRBV18,TGTGCCAGCTCACTTGCGGTAGCCAAAAACATTCAGTACTTC,CASSLAVAKNIQYF
.,TRBJ2-1,TRBD2,TRBV7-3,TGTGCCAGTGCAACCGGGCTAGCGGGAAGAAATGAGCAGTTCTTC,CASATGLAGRNEQFF
.,TRBJ2-1,TRBD1,TRBV7-3,TGTGCCAGCAGCCTAGGGGGCGAGCAGTTCTTC,CASSLGGEQFF
.,TRBJ2-7,TRBD2,TRBV5-6,TGTGCCAGCAGCTCGGGACTAGCGGGAGACGAGCAGTACTTC,CASSSGLAGDEQYF
.,TRBJ2-1,TRBD2,TRBV9,TGTGCCAGCAGCTCGACTAGCGGGGCGTACAATGAGCAGTTCTTC,CASSSTSGAYNEQFF
.,TRBJ2-1,.,TRBV4-1,TGCGCCAGCAGGGCGCCTTCCTACAATGAGCAGTTCTTC,CASRAPSYNEQFF
once,TRBJ2-3,.,TRBV4-1,TGCGCCAGCAGCCAAGATACGTACCTCTCAGATACGCAGTATTTT,CASSQDTYLSDTQYF
.,TRBJ2-7,TRBD1,TRBV15,TGTGCCACCAGCAACAGGGACAGCTCCTACGAGCAGTACTTC,CATSNRDSSYEQYF
.,TRBJ1-5,.,TRBV23-1,TGCGCCAGCAGTCAATCAAGGGTTAATCAGCCCCAGCATTTT,CASSQSRVNQPQHF